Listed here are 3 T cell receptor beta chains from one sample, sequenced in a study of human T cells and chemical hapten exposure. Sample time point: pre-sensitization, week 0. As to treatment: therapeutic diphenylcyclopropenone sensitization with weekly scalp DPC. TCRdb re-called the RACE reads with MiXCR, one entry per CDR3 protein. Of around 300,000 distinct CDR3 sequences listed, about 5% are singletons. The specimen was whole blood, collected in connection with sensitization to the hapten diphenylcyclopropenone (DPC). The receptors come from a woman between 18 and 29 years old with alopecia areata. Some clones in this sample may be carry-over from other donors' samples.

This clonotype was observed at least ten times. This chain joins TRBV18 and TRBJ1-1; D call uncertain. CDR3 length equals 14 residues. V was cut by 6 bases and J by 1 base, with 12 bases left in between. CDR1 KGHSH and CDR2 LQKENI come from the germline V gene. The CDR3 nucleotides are TGTGCCAGCTCGGACGAGGGTCCGAACACTGAAGCTTTCTTT. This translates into CASSDEGPNTEAFF. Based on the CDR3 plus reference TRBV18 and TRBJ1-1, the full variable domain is NAGVMQNPRHLVRRRGQEARLRCSPMKGHSHVYWYRQLPEEGLKFMVYLQKENIIDESGMPKERFSAEFPKEGPSILRIQQVVRGDSAAYFCASSDEGPNTEAFFGQGTRLTVV.

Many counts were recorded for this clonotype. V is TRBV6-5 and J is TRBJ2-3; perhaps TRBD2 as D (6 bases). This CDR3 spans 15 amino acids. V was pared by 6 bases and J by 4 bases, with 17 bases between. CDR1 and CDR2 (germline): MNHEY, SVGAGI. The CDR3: CASRQTRSRADTQYF. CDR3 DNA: TGTGCCAGCAGACAGACTAGATCGAGGGCAGATACGCAGTATTTT.

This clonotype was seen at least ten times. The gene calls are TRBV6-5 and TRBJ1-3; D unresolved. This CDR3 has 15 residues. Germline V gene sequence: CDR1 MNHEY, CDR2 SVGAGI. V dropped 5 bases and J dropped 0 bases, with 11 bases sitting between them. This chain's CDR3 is CASSLQRFSGNTIYF. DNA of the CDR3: TGTGCCAGCAGTCTTCAGAGGTTCTCTGGAAACACCATATATTTT.